The entry below describes one T cell receptor (beta chain). Germline CDR1 LGHDT, CDR2 YNNKEL (reference sequence). Trimming pared 2 bases from V and 2 bases from J, leaving 12 bases between. The CDR3 has 15 amino acids. A minimum of 6 million PBMCs was isolated per sample. This sample was included in a study of blood T cells in healthy people across ages. Through a sample-barcoded 5' primer and a J-beta primer mix, a second PCR was run for roughly 7 to 12 cycles. Through a template-switch adaptor with 12 random nucleotides, each cDNA molecule received a tag. Each CDR3 protein is one row after TCRdb ran MiXCR on the 5' RACE reads. The sample includes 1.5 million to 2 million distinct CDR3 sequences, around 48% of them seen just once.

This sequence was found in a woman aged 35 to 49 in good health. Sequenced input: blood. The V and J genes are TRBV3-1 and TRBJ2-5; D gene unclear. DNA of the CDR3: TGTGCCAGCAGCCAACGGAAGAAGGTACAAGAGACCCAGTACTTC. Amino acid sequence: CASSQRKKVQETQYF.